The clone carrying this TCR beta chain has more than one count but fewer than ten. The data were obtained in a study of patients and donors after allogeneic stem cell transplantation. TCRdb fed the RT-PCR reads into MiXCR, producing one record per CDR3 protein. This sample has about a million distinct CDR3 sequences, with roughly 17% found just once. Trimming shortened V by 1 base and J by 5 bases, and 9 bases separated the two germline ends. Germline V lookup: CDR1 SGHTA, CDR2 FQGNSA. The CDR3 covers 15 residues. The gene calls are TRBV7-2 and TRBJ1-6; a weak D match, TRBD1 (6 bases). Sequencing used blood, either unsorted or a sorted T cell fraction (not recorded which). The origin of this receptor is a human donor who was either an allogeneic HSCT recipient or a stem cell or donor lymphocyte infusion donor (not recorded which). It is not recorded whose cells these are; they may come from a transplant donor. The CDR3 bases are TGTGCCAGCAGCTTAGGCCCAGGGGATAATTCACCCCTCCACTTT. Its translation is CASSLGPGDNSPLHF.